The source of this T cell receptor beta chain is a study of tumor and adjacent non-tumor tissue in lung cancer. Study-level information: Each sample yielded around 4.2 million productive TCRbeta reads on average. The study, taken as a whole, reports: Tumor TCR diversity, when higher, was linked to shorter survival. Normal lung showed higher cumulative top 100 clone frequency than tumor.

This sample's RNA came from whole unsorted tissue. Newly diagnosed lung cancer patients had thoracic surgery in China, August–November 2014, without prior chemotherapy. This CDR3 comprises 12 residues. Germline lookup yields CDR1 DFQATT and CDR2 SNEGSKA (reference sequence). The V end lost 2 bases, the J end lost 9 bases, and 13 bases lay between the germline ends. A modified ARM-PCR protocol with three rounds of nested PCR amplified TCRbeta. TCRdb itself ran the multiplex PCR reads through MiXCR, one entry per CDR3 protein. Among around 200,000 distinct CDR3 sequences listed, around 70% were seen once. With respect to this clonotype: Its antigen is still unknown. Just one base apart from a much larger clone, this may be a read error.

The specimen was lung tumor tissue. The V call is TRBV20-1, the J call TRBJ1-1; D is uncertain. This clonotype was sampled from a man in his sixties with non-small cell lung cancer. The CDR3 sequence: CSARPPEDKAFF. The CDR3 region has the DNA TGCAGTGCTAGACCCCCCGAGGATAAAGCTTTCTTT.